The 2 T cell receptor beta chains in this list originate from one sample, sequenced in a study of cytomegalovirus exposure and HLA in healthy donors. A multiplex PCR was run with 60 Vbeta primers and 13 Jbeta primers. The method was immunoSEQ multiplex PCR; TCRdb's version includes in-frame clones alone and lacks a portion of them. This sample has approximately 130,000 clones, with around 80% found just once. The source material was PBMCs. Source of these receptors: a woman aged 50 to 65 in good health and CMV-seronegative.

The V and J genes are TRBV19 and TRBJ2-6, with D uncertain. This CDR3 spans 14 amino acids. Germline V gene lookup returns CDR1 LNHDA and CDR2 SQIVND (reference sequence). The V and J ends lost 3 bases and 4 bases respectively, with 7 bases between them. The DNA for the CDR3 is TGTGCCAGTAGTATTTCCGCGGGGGCCAACGTCCTGACTTTC. Encoded protein: CASSISAGANVLTF. Complete variable domain (other parts from reference TRBV19 and TRBJ2-6): DGGITQSPKYLFRKEGQNVTLSCEQNLNHDAMYWYRQDPGQGLRLIYYSQIVNDFQKGDIAEGYSVSREKKESFPLTVTSAQKNPTAFYLCASSISAGANVLTFGAGSRLTVL.

The rearrangement links TRBV11-1 to TRBJ2-5; D is uncertain. With 7 bases removed from V and 1 base from J, the gap between germline ends came to 10 bases. This CDR3 contains 13 residues. CDR1 is SGHAT and CDR2 is FQDESV in the germline V gene (reference sequence). CDR3: CASTRFGQETQYF. The CDR3 nucleotides read TGTGCCAGCACGCGTTTTGGCCAAGAGACCCAGTACTTC.